This passage covers 4 T cell receptor beta chains from one sample sequenced in a study of blood T cell repertoires in COVID-19. Repertoires were generated with immunoSEQ multiplex PCR, while TCRdb's copy carries only in-frame clones and drops some. The repertoire consists of a few hundred thousand clones, with around 80% occurring once and the leading ten covering over 10%. The source material was peripheral blood. Receptor source: a human donor in a cohort sampled during active COVID-19.

The chain carries TRBV2 and TRBJ1-1, with TRBD1 matching 11 bases. CDR1 and CDR2 (germline): SNHLY, FYNNEI. The CDR3 has 16 amino acids. J lost 6 bases, V lost 6 bases, and 12 bases had no gene match. CDR3: CASSERDRGIFSEAFF. In DNA form, the CDR3 reads TGTGCCAGCAGCGAAAGGGACAGGGGGATCTTCTCTGAAGCTTTCTTT.

The table lists this clone with a few counts. V and J are TRBV7-8 and TRBJ2-1; 9 positions match TRBD1. Unmatched junction bases numbered 13, after V lost 1 base and J lost 9 bases. The CDR3 length is 17 residues. CDR1 and CDR2 (germline): SGHVS, FQNEAQ. For the CDR3, the DNA is TGTGCCAGCAGCTTAGGAACAGGGGGCCAGGGGGGTGGTGAGCAGTTCTTC. As protein: CASSLGTGGQGGGEQFF.

The V and J genes are TRBV5-1 and TRBJ2-5, with 10 bases aligning to TRBD1. Germline-derived CDR1 and CDR2 are SGHRS and YFSETQ. The length of the CDR3 is 16 residues. The J segment lost 5 bases and the V segment lost 4 bases, leaving 11 bases of the junction unmatched. CDR3 DNA sequence: TGCGCCAGCAGCGAAAGACAGGGGGCCCTCTCGGAGACCCAGTACTTC. Translated, it gives CASSERQGALSETQYF.

The V and J genes are TRBV28 and TRBJ1-5; TRBD1 agrees at 8 bases. This CDR3 comprises 17 residues. Germline-derived CDR1 and CDR2 are MDHEN and SYDVKM. The ends lost 5 bases at V and 7 bases at J; junction bases unmatched: 16. CDR3 in DNA: TGTGCCAGCAGTCCTACGCCGGACAGGGTGAAACAGCAGCCCCAGCATTTT. Protein sequence: CASSPTPDRVKQQPQHF. Combining the CDR3 with reference TRBV28 and TRBJ1-5 gives the whole variable domain DVKVTQSSRYLVKRTGEKVFLECVQDMDHENMFWYRQDPGLGLRLIYFSYDVKMKEKGDIPEGYSVSREKKERFSLILESASTNQTSMYLCASSPTPDRVKQQPQHFGDGTRLSIL.